The rows below give T cell receptor beta chains drawn from one sample of a study of T cells in Graves' hyperthyroidism and ophthalmopathy. TCRdb redid the calling of the multiplex PCR reads with MiXCR, one entry per CDR3 protein. The table has 550,000 to 850,000 distinct CDR3 sequences, 18% seen once. Material for sequencing was blood. These TCRs come from a woman between 50 and 59 years old with Graves' hyperthyroidism that later progressed to Graves' ophthalmopathy. Each CDR3 is given with its conserved first and last residue. The D gene is left open where the match is weak. Size is stated for part of the rows, as once, few or many counts, or as a class when the clone is expanded.

j_gene: TRBJ2-5; abundance: .; d_gene: .; v_gene: TRBV20-1; CDR3nt: TGCAGTGCTAGAGCCTCAGAGACCCAGTACTTC; CDR3aa: CSARASETQYF
j_gene: TRBJ2-5; abundance: few; d_gene: TRBD2; v_gene: TRBV5-8; CDR3nt: TGTGCCAGCAGCCCCGGGACTAGCTGGGAGACCCAGTACTTC; CDR3aa: CASSPGTSWETQYF
j_gene: TRBJ1-2; abundance: many; d_gene: .; v_gene: TRBV12-3/TRBV12-4; CDR3nt: TGTGCCAGCAGCCCTGGTGGGACGGTGAACTATGGCTACACCTTC; CDR3aa: CASSPGGTVNYGYTF
j_gene: TRBJ1-5; abundance: .; d_gene: .; v_gene: TRBV6-5; CDR3nt: TGTGCCAGCAGTTCCGCGGGCAGCCGGGATCAGCCCCAGCATTTT; CDR3aa: CASSSAGSRDQPQHF
j_gene: TRBJ1-2; abundance: .; d_gene: .; v_gene: TRBV29-1; CDR3nt: TGCAGCGTGAGCTTTCCGGGACCCCGAAGTCCTAACTATGGCTACACCTTC; CDR3aa: CSVSFPGPRSPNYGYTF
j_gene: TRBJ2-2; abundance: many; d_gene: TRBD1; v_gene: TRBV6-1; CDR3nt: TGTGCCAGCAGGCGGAAGCCCCGGGGTGGGACAGGCAGCGCCGGGGAGCTGTTTTTT; CDR3aa: CASRRKPRGGTGSAGELFF
j_gene: TRBJ1-2; abundance: .; d_gene: .; v_gene: TRBV7-9; CDR3nt: TGTGCCAGCAGCTTAGAAGCGGACAGAGAACCCTATGGCTACACCTTC; CDR3aa: CASSLEADREPYGYTF
j_gene: TRBJ2-3; abundance: .; d_gene: .; v_gene: TRBV18; CDR3nt: TGTGCCAGCTCACCTTTCCCAGATACGCAGTATTTT; CDR3aa: CASSPFPDTQYF
j_gene: TRBJ1-2; abundance: few; d_gene: TRBD1; v_gene: TRBV6-6; CDR3nt: TGTGCCAGCAGTTACGACAGGGAGGCGTACGGCTACACCTTC; CDR3aa: CASSYDREAYGYTF
j_gene: TRBJ2-3; abundance: .; d_gene: .; v_gene: TRBV7-2; CDR3nt: TGTGCCAGCAGCCCAAGTTCGGGGTTGGGCACAGATACGCAGTATTTT; CDR3aa: CASSPSSGLGTDTQYF
j_gene: TRBJ1-1; abundance: many; d_gene: TRBD1; v_gene: TRBV9; CDR3nt: TGTGCCAGCAGCGCATCCCGACAGGGCAACACTGAAGCTTTCTTT; CDR3aa: CASSASRQGNTEAFF
j_gene: TRBJ1-5; abundance: few; d_gene: .; v_gene: TRBV5-1; CDR3nt: TGCGCCAGCAGCTTGAATGGGGACGGTTATCAGCCCCAGCATTTT; CDR3aa: CASSLNGDGYQPQHF
j_gene: TRBJ1-5; abundance: many; d_gene: .; v_gene: TRBV29-1; CDR3nt: TGCAGCGTTGAAGACCAATTCGGGGGGTTCAGGCAGCCCCAGCATTTT; CDR3aa: CSVEDQFGGFRQPQHF
j_gene: TRBJ1-2; abundance: many; d_gene: .; v_gene: TRBV7-2; CDR3nt: TGTGCCAGCAGCTTAGCTAGGGCCAGCGACTATGGCTACACCTTC; CDR3aa: CASSLARASDYGYTF
j_gene: TRBJ1-1; abundance: few; d_gene: .; v_gene: TRBV7-8; CDR3nt: TGTGCCAGCAGCCGAACCCAATGGACTGAAGCTTTCTTT; CDR3aa: CASSRTQWTEAFF
j_gene: TRBJ1-5; abundance: .; d_gene: .; v_gene: TRBV2; CDR3nt: TGTGCCAGCCTGAAGGGTGGCAGCAATCAGCCCCAGCATTTT; CDR3aa: CASLKGGSNQPQHF
j_gene: TRBJ2-6; abundance: .; d_gene: .; v_gene: TRBV10-3; CDR3nt: TGTGCCATCAGTGAGGGTCGTCCCTCTGGGGCCAACGTCCTGACTTTC; CDR3aa: CAISEGRPSGANVLTF
j_gene: TRBJ2-7; abundance: many; d_gene: TRBD1; v_gene: TRBV6-4; CDR3nt: TGTGCCAGCAGTGACTCGGCCCCACTGGGGACAGTAACCTACGAGCAGTACTTC; CDR3aa: CASSDSAPLGTVTYEQYF
j_gene: TRBJ2-7; abundance: .; d_gene: TRBD2; v_gene: TRBV12-3/TRBV12-4; CDR3nt: TGTGCCAACAGCCCTCCGGGACTAGCCTACGAGCAGTACTTC; CDR3aa: CANSPPGLAYEQYF
j_gene: TRBJ2-6; abundance: few; d_gene: TRBD2; v_gene: TRBV6-7; CDR3nt: TGTGCCAGCACCAAATGGGGGGGATCCGGGGCCAACGTCCTGACTTTC; CDR3aa: CASTKWGGSGANVLTF
j_gene: TRBJ1-1; abundance: .; d_gene: .; v_gene: TRBV12-3/TRBV12-4; CDR3nt: TGTGCCAGCAGTCCCCAAACGGAGGCTTTCTTT; CDR3aa: CASSPQTEAFF
j_gene: TRBJ1-1; abundance: .; d_gene: .; v_gene: TRBV7-8; CDR3nt: TGTGCCAGCAGCGGGACTTCCTGGAACACTGAAGCTTTCTTT; CDR3aa: CASSGTSWNTEAFF
j_gene: TRBJ1-5; abundance: many; d_gene: .; v_gene: TRBV3-1; CDR3nt: TGTGCCAGCAGCCAAGGCGTTGGCAATCAGCCCCAGCATTTT; CDR3aa: CASSQGVGNQPQHF
j_gene: TRBJ2-3; abundance: many; d_gene: .; v_gene: TRBV3-1; CDR3nt: TGTGCCAGCAGCCACGAAAGAAGACTAGAGGGCACAGATACGCAGTATTTT; CDR3aa: CASSHERRLEGTDTQYF
j_gene: TRBJ1-5; abundance: .; d_gene: TRBD1; v_gene: TRBV18; CDR3nt: TGTGCCAGCTCCCAGGAGGGCAGGGGGTATCAGCCCCAGCATTTT; CDR3aa: CASSQEGRGYQPQHF
j_gene: TRBJ1-6; abundance: many; d_gene: .; v_gene: TRBV7-3; CDR3nt: TGTGCCAGCAGCACCCGCCGACTGAGCTCCTATAATTCACCCCTCCACTTT; CDR3aa: CASSTRRLSSYNSPLHF
j_gene: TRBJ2-1; abundance: few; d_gene: TRBD2; v_gene: TRBV7-9; CDR3nt: TGTGCCAGCAGCCCCCCCCTAGCGGGGGGTGTCAATGAGCAGTTCTTC; CDR3aa: CASSPPLAGGVNEQFF
j_gene: TRBJ2-2; abundance: few; d_gene: TRBD2; v_gene: TRBV29-1; CDR3nt: TGCAGCGTTGGCCTAGCGGGGGGAAACACCGGGGAGCTGTTTTTT; CDR3aa: CSVGLAGGNTGELFF
j_gene: TRBJ2-7; abundance: .; d_gene: .; v_gene: TRBV28; CDR3nt: TGTGCCCTCGGCGTAGGGAGCTACGAGCAGTACTTC; CDR3aa: CALGVGSYEQYF
j_gene: TRBJ1-5; abundance: .; d_gene: .; v_gene: TRBV12-3/TRBV12-4; CDR3nt: TGTGCCAGCAGTTTAGCGGGGGAATACGACAATCAGCCCCAGCATTTT; CDR3aa: CASSLAGEYDNQPQHF
j_gene: TRBJ2-1; abundance: many; d_gene: .; v_gene: TRBV2; CDR3nt: TGTGCCAGCAGTGTCGGGGATGTGCTTGAGAGTGAGCAGTTCTTC; CDR3aa: CASSVGDVLESEQFF
j_gene: TRBJ1-6; abundance: many; d_gene: .; v_gene: TRBV30; CDR3nt: TGTGCCTGGACCCCGGACAATTCACCCCTCCACTTT; CDR3aa: CAWTPDNSPLHF
j_gene: TRBJ1-2; abundance: .; d_gene: .; v_gene: TRBV12-3/TRBV12-4; CDR3nt: TGTGCCAGCGTTACAGGTATCGACACCTTC; CDR3aa: CASVTGIDTF
j_gene: TRBJ1-4; abundance: few; d_gene: TRBD1; v_gene: TRBV29-1; CDR3nt: TGCAGCGTTGAATGGGGGGCCGGGACAGGACACGAAAAACTGTTTTTT; CDR3aa: CSVEWGAGTGHEKLFF
j_gene: TRBJ2-7; abundance: .; d_gene: .; v_gene: TRBV27; CDR3nt: TGTGCCAGCAGATCAGACCGTACGGCGAAGGGAGTGCAGTACTTC; CDR3aa: CASRSDRTAKGVQYF
j_gene: TRBJ2-1; abundance: .; d_gene: .; v_gene: TRBV9; CDR3nt: TGTGCCAGCAGCCATGCCGGGACTGAAATCAATGAGCAGTTCTTC; CDR3aa: CASSHAGTEINEQFF
j_gene: TRBJ1-1; abundance: .; d_gene: .; v_gene: TRBV11-2; CDR3nt: TGTGCCAGCAGCTTATCAGGTAGTCTTACCACTGAAGCTTTCTTT; CDR3aa: CASSLSGSLTTEAFF
j_gene: TRBJ2-7; abundance: many; d_gene: .; v_gene: TRBV10-3; CDR3nt: TGTGCCATCAGTGAGTCGATAGGGGAAACCTACGAGCAGTACTTC; CDR3aa: CAISESIGETYEQYF
j_gene: TRBJ1-1; abundance: once; d_gene: .; v_gene: TRBV7-9; CDR3nt: TGTGCCAGCAGCCATATGAGGGGGGACCCTGAAGCTTTCTTT; CDR3aa: CASSHMRGDPEAFF
j_gene: TRBJ1-2; abundance: few; d_gene: .; v_gene: TRBV29-1; CDR3nt: TGCAGCGTTCAACGGAGCTATGGCTACACCTTC; CDR3aa: CSVQRSYGYTF
j_gene: TRBJ1-4; abundance: .; d_gene: TRBD1; v_gene: TRBV6-1; CDR3nt: TGTGCCAGCAGGGTGACAGGGGGGGGCGAAAAACTGTTTTTT; CDR3aa: CASRVTGGGEKLFF
j_gene: TRBJ2-3; abundance: .; d_gene: .; v_gene: TRBV6-1; CDR3nt: TGTGCCAGCACCTTACGAAGTGGGGTGGTAACGCAGTATTTT; CDR3aa: CASTLRSGVVTQYF
j_gene: TRBJ2-7; abundance: few; d_gene: TRBD2; v_gene: TRBV20-1; CDR3nt: TGCAGTGCCGGGGGGCGGACTAGCGCCTACGAGCAGTACTTC; CDR3aa: CSAGGRTSAYEQYF
j_gene: TRBJ1-1; abundance: .; d_gene: TRBD1; v_gene: TRBV4-1; CDR3nt: TGCGCCAGCAGCCCACCGGGACAGGTCTCGACTGAAGCTTTCTTT; CDR3aa: CASSPPGQVSTEAFF
j_gene: TRBJ2-2; abundance: many; d_gene: .; v_gene: TRBV2; CDR3nt: TGTGCCAGCAGTGTGGCCAGGACAGCGAACACCGGGGAGCTGTTTTTT; CDR3aa: CASSVARTANTGELFF
j_gene: TRBJ1-6; abundance: few; d_gene: .; v_gene: TRBV27; CDR3nt: TGTGCCAGCACTCTGGGGGTTTCCTATAATTCACCCCTCCACTTT; CDR3aa: CASTLGVSYNSPLHF
j_gene: TRBJ1-6; abundance: few; d_gene: TRBD1; v_gene: TRBV9; CDR3nt: TGTGCCAGCAGCGTAGAACGGACAGGCCTACTCCACTTT; CDR3aa: CASSVERTGLLHF
j_gene: TRBJ1-5; abundance: few; d_gene: TRBD1; v_gene: TRBV5-5; CDR3nt: TGTGCCAGCAGCACCACAGGGGAGGTTCAGCCCCAGCATTTT; CDR3aa: CASSTTGEVQPQHF
j_gene: TRBJ1-2; abundance: .; d_gene: .; v_gene: TRBV25-1; CDR3nt: TGTGCCAGCAGGGAATCAGGGGCGCATGGCTACACCTTC; CDR3aa: CASRESGAHGYTF
j_gene: TRBJ1-5; abundance: many; d_gene: .; v_gene: TRBV7-6; CDR3nt: TGTGCCAGCAGCTTAGGGAGGGGGGGCGGTCAGCCCCAGCATTTT; CDR3aa: CASSLGRGGGQPQHF
j_gene: TRBJ2-5; abundance: .; d_gene: TRBD2; v_gene: TRBV7-8; CDR3nt: TGTGCCAGCAGCCTGACTAGCGGGGGGGATAAAGAGACCCAGTACTTC; CDR3aa: CASSLTSGGDKETQYF
j_gene: TRBJ1-5; abundance: .; d_gene: .; v_gene: TRBV3-1; CDR3nt: TGTGCCAGCAGCCAACGGGGGGTAGGCAATCAGCCCCAGCATTTT; CDR3aa: CASSQRGVGNQPQHF
j_gene: TRBJ2-5; abundance: few; d_gene: .; v_gene: TRBV11-2; CDR3nt: TGTGCCAGCAGCTCCCCCTCGGGGCTAGTGACCCAGTACTTC; CDR3aa: CASSSPSGLVTQYF